What follows describes a single T cell receptor (beta chain). In the source study's methods: Estimation of nucleated cell counts was performed using reference gene primer amplification. Here immunoSEQ multiplex PCR was the method, and the copy in TCRdb shows in-frame clones only, minus some. The DNA gave D and trimming, while V, J and clone size come from that table. The data contain 300,000 or so clones, roughly 87% of them seen just once; the ten biggest clones take up 1%. The CDR3 loop spans 14 amino acids. The germline CDR1 and CDR2 sequences are SGHRS and YFSETQ. The J segment lost 9 bases and the V segment lost 4 bases, leaving 12 bases of the junction unmatched. This specimen belongs to a study of blood T cell repertoires in COVID-19. At the level of the study: There were acute and convalescent COVID-19 samples, and they came from the United States, Italy and Spain. PBMCs, B-cell-depleted T cells, or T cells provided the cDNA or gDNA that made up the material.

The chain combines TRBV5-1 with TRBJ2-7, with 8 bases that match TRBD1. The sequence came from a man aged 50 to 59 with active or convalescent COVID-19. Sequencing was carried out using peripheral blood. The CDR3, as DNA: TGCGCCAGCAGCCCGACAGGGGCTTACGACGTGCAGTACTTC. Protein sequence: CASSPTGAYDVQYF.